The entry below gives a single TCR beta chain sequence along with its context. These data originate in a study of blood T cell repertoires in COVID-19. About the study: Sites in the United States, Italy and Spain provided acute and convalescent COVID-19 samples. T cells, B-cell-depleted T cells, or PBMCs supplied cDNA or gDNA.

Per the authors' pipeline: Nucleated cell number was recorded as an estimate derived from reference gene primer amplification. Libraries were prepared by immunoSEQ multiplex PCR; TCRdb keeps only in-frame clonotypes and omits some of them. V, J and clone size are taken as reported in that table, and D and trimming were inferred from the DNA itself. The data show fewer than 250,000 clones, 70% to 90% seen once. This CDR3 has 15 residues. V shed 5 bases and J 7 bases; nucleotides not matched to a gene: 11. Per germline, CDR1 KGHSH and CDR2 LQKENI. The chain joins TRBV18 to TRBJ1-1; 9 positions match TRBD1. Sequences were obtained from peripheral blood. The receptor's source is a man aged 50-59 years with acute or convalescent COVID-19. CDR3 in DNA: TGTGCCAGCTCATCAGGACAGGGGAGCATTGTTGAAGCTTTCTTT. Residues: CASSSGQGSIVEAFF.